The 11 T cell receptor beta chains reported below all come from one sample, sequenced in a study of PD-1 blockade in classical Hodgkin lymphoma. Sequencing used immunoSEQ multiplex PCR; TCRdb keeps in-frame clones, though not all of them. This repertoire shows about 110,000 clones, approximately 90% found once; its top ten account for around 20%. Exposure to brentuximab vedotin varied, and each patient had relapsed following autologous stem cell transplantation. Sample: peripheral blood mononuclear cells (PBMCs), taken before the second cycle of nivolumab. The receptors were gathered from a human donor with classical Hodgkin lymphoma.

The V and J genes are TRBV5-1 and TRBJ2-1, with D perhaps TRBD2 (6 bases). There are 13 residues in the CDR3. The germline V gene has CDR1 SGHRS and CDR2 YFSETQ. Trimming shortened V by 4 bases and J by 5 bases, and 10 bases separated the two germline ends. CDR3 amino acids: CASSPWGDNEQFF. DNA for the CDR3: TGCGCCAGCAGCCCCTGGGGGGACAATGAGCAGTTCTTC.

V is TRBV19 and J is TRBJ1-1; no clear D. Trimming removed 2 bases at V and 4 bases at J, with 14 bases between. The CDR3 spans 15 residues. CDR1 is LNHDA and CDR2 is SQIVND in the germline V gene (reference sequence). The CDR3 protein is CASSIREGISTEAFF. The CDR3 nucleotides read TGTGCCAGTAGTATAAGGGAAGGGATCTCCACTGAAGCTTTCTTT.

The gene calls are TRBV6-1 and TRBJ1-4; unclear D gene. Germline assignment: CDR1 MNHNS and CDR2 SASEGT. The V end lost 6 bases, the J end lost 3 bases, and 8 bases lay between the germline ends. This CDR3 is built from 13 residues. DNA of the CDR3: TGTGCCAGCAGGGATCTGGCTAATGAAAAACTGTTTTTT. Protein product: CASRDLANEKLFF.

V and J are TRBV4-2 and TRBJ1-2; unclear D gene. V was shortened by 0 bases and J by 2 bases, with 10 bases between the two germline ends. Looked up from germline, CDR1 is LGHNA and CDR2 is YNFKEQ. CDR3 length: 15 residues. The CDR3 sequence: CASSQEVGPNYGYTF. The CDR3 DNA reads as TGTGCCAGCAGCCAAGAGGTAGGGCCCAACTATGGCTACACCTTC.

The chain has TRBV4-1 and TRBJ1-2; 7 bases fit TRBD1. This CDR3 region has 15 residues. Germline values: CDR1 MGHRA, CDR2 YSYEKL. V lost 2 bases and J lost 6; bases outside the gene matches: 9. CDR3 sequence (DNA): TGCGCCAGCAGCCAACAGGGGGGGGCGCGGGATGGCTACACCTTC. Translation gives CASSQQGGARDGYTF.

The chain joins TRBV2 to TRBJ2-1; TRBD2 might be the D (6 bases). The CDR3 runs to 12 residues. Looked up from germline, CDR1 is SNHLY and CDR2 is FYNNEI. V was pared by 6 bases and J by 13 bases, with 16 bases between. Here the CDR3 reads CASRRDSAAQFF. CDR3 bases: TGTGCCAGCAGGAGGGACTCCGCGGCACAGTTCTTC.

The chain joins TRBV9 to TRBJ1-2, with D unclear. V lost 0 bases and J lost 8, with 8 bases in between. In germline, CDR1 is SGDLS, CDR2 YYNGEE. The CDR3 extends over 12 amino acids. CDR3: CASSVAGEGYTF. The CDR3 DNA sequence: TGTGCCAGCAGCGTAGCCGGGGAAGGCTACACCTTC.

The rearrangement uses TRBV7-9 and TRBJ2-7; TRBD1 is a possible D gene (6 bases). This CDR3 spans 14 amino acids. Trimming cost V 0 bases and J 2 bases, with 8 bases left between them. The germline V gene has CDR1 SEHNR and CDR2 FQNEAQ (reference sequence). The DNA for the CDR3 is TGTGCCAGCAGCTTAGCGCGACAGGCCTACGAGCAGTACTTC. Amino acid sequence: CASSLARQAYEQYF.

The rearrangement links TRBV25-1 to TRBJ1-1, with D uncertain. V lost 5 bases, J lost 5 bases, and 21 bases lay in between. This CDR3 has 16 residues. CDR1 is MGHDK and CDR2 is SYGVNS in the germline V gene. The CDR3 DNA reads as TGTGCCAGCAGTCTCCTAGTGCGGGGAGGTCTGACTGAAGCTTTCTTT. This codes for CASSLLVRGGLTEAFF.

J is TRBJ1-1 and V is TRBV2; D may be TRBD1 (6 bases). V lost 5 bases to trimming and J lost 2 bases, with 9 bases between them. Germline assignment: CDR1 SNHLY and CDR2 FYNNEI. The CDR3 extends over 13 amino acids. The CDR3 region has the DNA TGTGCCAGCAGTCTACAGGGAAACACTGAAGCTTTCTTT. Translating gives CASSLQGNTEAFF.

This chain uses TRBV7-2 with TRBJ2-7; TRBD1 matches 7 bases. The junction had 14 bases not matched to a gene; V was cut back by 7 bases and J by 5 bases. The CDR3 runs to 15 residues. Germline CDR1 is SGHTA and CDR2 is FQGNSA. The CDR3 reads CASNFGRQGVHEQYF. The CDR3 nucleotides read TGTGCCAGCAACTTTGGCCGACAGGGAGTCCACGAGCAGTACTTC.